The 5 T cell receptor beta chains below all came from one sample that was sequenced in a study of cytomegalovirus exposure and HLA in healthy donors (dated by TCRdb to about 2017). Library prep was done by the immunoSEQ multiplex PCR assay. For the multiplex PCR, a mixture combining 60 forward primers for TCR Vbeta segments and 13 reverse primers for TCR Jbeta segments was used. TCRdb stores this immuneACCESS table with in-frame sequences only. Part of the clones is absent; in the studies checked, under half of the shortfall reflects unresolved V genes, and no reason is known for the rest. The sample table contains around 150,000 clones; only one count was recorded for more than 70% of them. The ten largest make up around 3.1% of the sample. Sequenced sample: PBMCs. Every receptor here comes from a middle-aged man in good health and CMV-seronegative.

This chain uses TRBV7-2 with TRBJ1-1, with TRBD1 as a possible D gene (5 bases). Germline V lookup: CDR1 SGHTA, CDR2 FQGNSA. The CDR3 spans 15 residues. Trimming shortened V by 1 base and J by 1 base, and 10 bases separated the two germline ends. The CDR3 reads CASSLDLTGNTEAFF. Written as DNA, the CDR3 is TGTGCCAGCAGCTTAGATCTAACAGGGAACACTGAAGCTTTCTTT.

The rearrangement uses TRBV18 and TRBJ2-1, with D possibly TRBD2 on 6 matching bases. The CDR3 has 14 residues. The ends were cut back, 2 bases at V and 8 bases at J, with 13 bases in the middle. CDR1 and CDR2 from the germline V gene are KGHSH and LQKENI. CDR3 residues: CASSPGSGAHEQFF. DNA of the CDR3: TGTGCCAGCTCACCAGGGTCGGGAGCCCATGAGCAGTTCTTC.

This clone was recorded a few times. J is TRBJ2-3 and V is TRBV6-4; 8 nucleotides line up with TRBD2. V dropped 8 bases and J dropped 8; count of bases not matched to a gene: 3. The germline V gene encodes CDR1 MRHNA and CDR2 SNTAGT. CDR3 length: 11 amino acids. CDR3 DNA sequence: TGTGCCAGCGCCGGGGGGGGTACGCAGTATTTT. The encoded protein is CASAGGGTQYF.

This chain connects TRBV19 to TRBJ1-5, with 8 bases fitting TRBD1. The CDR3 totals 13 residues. In germline, CDR1 is LNHDA, CDR2 SQIVND (reference sequence). With 6 bases clipped from V and 7 bases from J, the junction kept 5 bases outside the gene matches. The CDR3 region is CASSPDRVQPQHF. CDR3 sequence (DNA): TGTGCCAGTAGCCCGGACAGGGTACAGCCCCAGCATTTT.

This clone has just one count. J is TRBJ2-7 and V is TRBV27; 7 bases line up with TRBD1. The CDR3 has 16 residues. The J segment lost 5 bases and the V segment lost 9 bases, leaving 19 bases of the junction unmatched. Germline CDR1 MNHEY, CDR2 SMNVEV (reference sequence). The CDR3 sequence: CASWASHGQGVHEQYF. CDR3 bases: TGTGCCAGTTGGGCTTCCCACGGTCAGGGGGTCCACGAGCAGTACTTC.